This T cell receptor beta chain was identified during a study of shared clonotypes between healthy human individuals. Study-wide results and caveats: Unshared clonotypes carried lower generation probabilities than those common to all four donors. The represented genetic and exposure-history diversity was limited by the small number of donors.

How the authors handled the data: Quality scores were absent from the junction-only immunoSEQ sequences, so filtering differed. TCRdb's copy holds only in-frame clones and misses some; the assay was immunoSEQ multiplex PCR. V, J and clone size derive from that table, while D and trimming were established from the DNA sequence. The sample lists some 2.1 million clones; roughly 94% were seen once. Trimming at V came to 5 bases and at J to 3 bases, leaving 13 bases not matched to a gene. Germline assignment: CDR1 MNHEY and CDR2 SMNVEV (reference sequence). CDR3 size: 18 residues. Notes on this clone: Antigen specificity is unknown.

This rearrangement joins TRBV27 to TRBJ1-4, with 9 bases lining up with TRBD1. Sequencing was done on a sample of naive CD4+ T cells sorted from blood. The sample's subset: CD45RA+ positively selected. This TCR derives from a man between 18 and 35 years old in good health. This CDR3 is CASSPKSQGARSNEKLFF. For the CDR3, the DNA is TGTGCCAGCAGTCCGAAATCACAGGGGGCGCGGTCTAATGAAAAACTGTTTTTT. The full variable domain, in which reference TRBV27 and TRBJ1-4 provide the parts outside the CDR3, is EAQVTQNPRYLITVTGKKLTVTCSQNMNHEYMSWYRQDPGLGLRQIYYSMNVEVTDKGDVPEGYKVSRKEKRNFPLILESPSPNQTSLYFCASSPKSQGARSNEKLFFGSGTQLSVL.